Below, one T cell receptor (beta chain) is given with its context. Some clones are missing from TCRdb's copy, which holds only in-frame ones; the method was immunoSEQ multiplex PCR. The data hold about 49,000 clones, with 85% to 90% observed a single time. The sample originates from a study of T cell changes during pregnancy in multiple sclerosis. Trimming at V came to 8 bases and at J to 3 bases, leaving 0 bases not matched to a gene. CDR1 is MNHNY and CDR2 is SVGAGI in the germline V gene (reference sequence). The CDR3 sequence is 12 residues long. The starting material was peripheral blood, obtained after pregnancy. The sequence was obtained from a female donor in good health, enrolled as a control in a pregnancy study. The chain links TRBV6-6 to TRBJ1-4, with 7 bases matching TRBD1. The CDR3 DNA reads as TGTGCCAGCGGGACAGCTAATGAAAAACTGTTTTTT. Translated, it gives CASGTANEKLFF.